This is a list of T cell receptor beta chains from one sample in a study of OX40 agonist ivuxolimab in advanced cancers. Sequenced by immunoSEQ multiplex PCR; TCRdb stores in-frame clones only, minus some. The data hold about 120,000 clones, with 85% to 90% observed a single time. The sequencing used CD4+ or CD8+ T cells sorted from blood, collected in a trial of the OX40 agonist ivuxolimab. These receptors all stem from an adult with an advanced solid tumor such as melanoma, head and neck, liver or kidney cancer. Both conserved end residues are part of each CDR3. Fields, in order: V gene, D gene, J gene, clone size, CDR3 DNA, CDR3 protein. A D gene is named only where the DNA matches it firmly. Expanded clones get a size class; other rows say once, few or many, or leave the size out.

>TRBV23-1|-|TRBJ2-3|-
TGCGCCAGCAGTCTTGGGGGCTGTGGCACAGATACGCAGTATTTT
CASSLGGCGTDTQYF
>TRBV11-3|TRBD2|TRBJ2-1|-
TGTGCCAGCAGCGCGGCGGGGGGGCCGAAGAATGAGCAGTTCTTC
CASSAAGGPKNEQFF
>TRBV9|-|TRBJ1-3|-
TGTGCCAGCAGCGTAGCTTTAAGAGACAGAGGAAACACCATATATTTT
CASSVALRDRGNTIYF
>TRBV6-5|TRBD1|TRBJ1-2|-
TGTGCCAGCAGTAACAGGGACAGATTATCCTCCTACACCTTC
CASSNRDRLSSYTF
>TRBV28|-|TRBJ2-1|-
TGTGCCAGCAGTTTACTCCGACAGGAAAGAAATGAGCAGTTCTTC
CASSLLRQERNEQFF
>TRBV13|-|TRBJ2-2|-
TGTGCCAGCAGCGCCCGACAGAACACCGGGGAGCTGTTTTTT
CASSARQNTGELFF
>TRBV28|-|TRBJ1-1|once
TGTGCCAGCAGTTTAACAGGTGAAGCTTTCTTT
CASSLTGEAFF
>TRBV9|-|TRBJ1-2|-
TGTGCCAGCAGCGTAGATTTTTCCAGCTATGGCTACACCTTC
CASSVDFSSYGYTF
>TRBV30|TRBD1|TRBJ1-6|once
TGTGCCTGGGGCGACAGGGTTAGGTCCTATAATTCACCCCTCCACTTT
CAWGDRVRSYNSPLHF
>TRBV7-9|-|TRBJ2-3|-
TGTGCCAGCAGCCCCGGTGGAGGGGGTTTGGCAGATACGCAGTATTTT
CASSPGGGGLADTQYF
>TRBV7-2|TRBD1|TRBJ1-1|-
TGTGCCAGCAGCTTCAATCAGGGGGCCATGAACACTGAAGCTTTCTTT
CASSFNQGAMNTEAFF
>TRBV19|-|TRBJ2-7|-
TGTGCCAGTAGTATCCAAGGGGCGGGAAGGGGCGAGCAGTACTTC
CASSIQGAGRGEQYF
>TRBV7-2|-|TRBJ2-7|-
TGTGCCAGCAGCTCAACGTCCGGACAGTCCTACGAGCAGTACTTC
CASSSTSGQSYEQYF
>TRBV7-9|TRBD1|TRBJ1-1|-
TGTGCCAGCAAAGACAGGGACACTGAAGCTTTCTTT
CASKDRDTEAFF
>TRBV6-5|-|TRBJ2-1|-
TGTGCCAGCAGTTACATCCGGCAGGGCAATGAGCAGTTCTTC
CASSYIRQGNEQFF
>TRBV7-2|-|TRBJ2-7|-
TGTGCCAGCAGCTTTCAGGCTGTTCCCTCCTACGAGCAGTACTTC
CASSFQAVPSYEQYF
>TRBV5-1|-|TRBJ2-1|-
TGCGCCAGCAGCTTGACGGGGACGGCACGGGCGGGGAATGAGCAGTTCTTC
CASSLTGTARAGNEQFF
>TRBV2|TRBD1|TRBJ1-2|-
TGTGCCAGCAGGCCTGGACAGGGACTGGGCTATGGCTACACCTTC
CASRPGQGLGYGYTF
>TRBV5-1|TRBD1|TRBJ2-2|once
TGCGCCAGCAGCTTGCTCACAGGGGGGACCGGGGAGCTGTTTTTT
CASSLLTGGTGELFF
>TRBV5-3|-|TRBJ1-2|-
TGTGCCAGAAGTTTAAATGACGGGAGGAACTATGGCTACACCTTC
CARSLNDGRNYGYTF
>TRBV6-6|TRBD1|TRBJ1-2|few
TGTGCCAGCAGTCAGGGACAGGGGGCTTCCTATGGCTACACCTTC
CASSQGQGASYGYTF
>TRBV5-1|-|TRBJ1-6|-
TGCGCCAGCAGCTTGAATCTAAGTCCAAATTCACCCCTCCACTTT
CASSLNLSPNSPLHF
>TRBV4-3|-|TRBJ2-2|-
TGCGCCAGCAGCCCAGGACAAGGGAGGAACACCGGGGAGCTGTTTTTT
CASSPGQGRNTGELFF
>TRBV27|TRBD1|TRBJ2-7|once
TGTGCCAGCAGCAAGGTCCCACAGGGGTACGCCTACGAGCAGTACTTC
CASSKVPQGYAYEQYF
>TRBV29-1|TRBD1|TRBJ2-7|few
TGCAGCGTTGCTACAGGGGACCTCTCCTACGAGCAGTACTTC
CSVATGDLSYEQYF
>TRBV29-1|TRBD1|TRBJ2-7|-
TGCAGCGTTAACCGACGGACAGGGGGCATCTACGAGCAGTACTTC
CSVNRRTGGIYEQYF
>TRBV30|-|TRBJ2-4|-
TGTGCCTGGAGTGTACGAGGGGCTAGGAACATTCAGTACTTC
CAWSVRGARNIQYF
>TRBV7-2|-|TRBJ2-3|once
TGTGCCAGCAGCTTAGTGGCGCCAGATACGCAGTATTTT
CASSLVAPDTQYF
>TRBV7-2|-|TRBJ1-5|once
TGTGCCAGCAGCACCGACCTTAGCAATCAGCCCCAGCATTTT
CASSTDLSNQPQHF